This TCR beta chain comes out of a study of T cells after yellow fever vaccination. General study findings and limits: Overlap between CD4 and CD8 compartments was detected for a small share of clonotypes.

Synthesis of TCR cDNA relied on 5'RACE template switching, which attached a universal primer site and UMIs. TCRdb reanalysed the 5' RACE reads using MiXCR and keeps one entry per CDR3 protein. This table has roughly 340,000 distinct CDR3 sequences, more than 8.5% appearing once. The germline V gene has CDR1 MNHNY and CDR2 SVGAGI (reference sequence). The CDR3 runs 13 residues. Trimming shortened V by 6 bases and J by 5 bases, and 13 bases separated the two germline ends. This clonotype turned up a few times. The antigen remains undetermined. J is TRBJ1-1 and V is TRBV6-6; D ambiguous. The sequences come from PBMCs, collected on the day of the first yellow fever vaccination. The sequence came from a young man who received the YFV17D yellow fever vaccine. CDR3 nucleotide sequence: TGTGCCAGCAGGGGAGGGCGTTGGACTGAAGCTTTCTTT. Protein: CASRGGRWTEAFF.